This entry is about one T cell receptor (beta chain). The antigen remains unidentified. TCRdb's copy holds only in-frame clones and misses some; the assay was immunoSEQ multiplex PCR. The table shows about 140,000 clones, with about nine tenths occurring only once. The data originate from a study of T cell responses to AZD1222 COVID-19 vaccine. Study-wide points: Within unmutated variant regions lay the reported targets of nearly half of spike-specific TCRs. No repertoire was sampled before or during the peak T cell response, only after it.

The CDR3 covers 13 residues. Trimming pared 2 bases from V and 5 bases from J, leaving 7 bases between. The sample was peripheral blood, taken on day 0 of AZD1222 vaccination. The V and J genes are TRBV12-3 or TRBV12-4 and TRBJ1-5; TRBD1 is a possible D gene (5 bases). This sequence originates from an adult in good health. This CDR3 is CASSLWGDQPQHF. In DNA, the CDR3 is TGTGCCAGCAGTTTATGGGGGGATCAGCCCCAGCATTTT.